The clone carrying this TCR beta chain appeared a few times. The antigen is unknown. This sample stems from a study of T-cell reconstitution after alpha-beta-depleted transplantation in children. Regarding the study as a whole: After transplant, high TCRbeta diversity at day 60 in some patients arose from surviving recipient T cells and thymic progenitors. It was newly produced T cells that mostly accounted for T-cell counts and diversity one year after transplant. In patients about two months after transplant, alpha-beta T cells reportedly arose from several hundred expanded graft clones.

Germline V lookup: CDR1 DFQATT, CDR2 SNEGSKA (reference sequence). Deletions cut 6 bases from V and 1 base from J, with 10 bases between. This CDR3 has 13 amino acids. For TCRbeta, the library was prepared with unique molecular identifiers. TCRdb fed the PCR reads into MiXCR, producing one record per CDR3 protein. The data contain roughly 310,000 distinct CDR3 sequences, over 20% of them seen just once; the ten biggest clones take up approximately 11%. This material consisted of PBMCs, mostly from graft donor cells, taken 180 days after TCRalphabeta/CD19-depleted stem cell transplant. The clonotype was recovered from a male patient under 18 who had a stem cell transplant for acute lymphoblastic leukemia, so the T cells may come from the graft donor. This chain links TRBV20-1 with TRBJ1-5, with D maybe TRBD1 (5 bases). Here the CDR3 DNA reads TGCAGTGCGTCGGGGCCCAGCAATCAGCCCCAGCATTTT. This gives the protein CSASGPSNQPQHF.